Presented here are 2 T cell receptor beta chains from one specimen sequenced in a study of cytomegalovirus exposure and HLA in healthy donors. The PCR was carried out with 60 Vbeta primers and 13 Jbeta primers. Sequencing was performed with immunoSEQ multiplex PCR; in TCRdb, only in-frame clones are kept and a portion is missing. Of about 65,000 clones detected, over 50% appear once; the ten largest clones hold 2.5% to 3.5%. What was sequenced was PBMCs. These TCRs come from a man aged 25 to 45 in good health and CMV-seronegative.

This clone was recorded once. The J gene is TRBJ1-6, the V gene TRBV6-1, with TRBD1 matching over 7 bases. Germline assignment: CDR1 MNHNS and CDR2 SASEGT. V trimming: 7 bases; J trimming: 4 bases; junction bases outside the gene matches: 4. The CDR3 runs to 14 residues. CDR3 sequence: CASTVDRYNSPLHF. As DNA, the CDR3 is TGTGCCAGCACCGTGGACAGGTATAATTCACCCCTCCACTTT.

This chain uses TRBV19 with TRBJ1-1, with 7 nucleotides matching TRBD1. There are 13 residues in the CDR3. CDR1 is LNHDA and CDR2 is SQIVND in the germline V gene (reference sequence). With V trimmed by 10 bases and J by 1 base, 6 bases remained unmatched. The CDR3 here is CATGTDKNTEAFF. The CDR3 DNA sequence: TGTGCCACCGGGACAGACAAGAACACTGAAGCTTTCTTT.